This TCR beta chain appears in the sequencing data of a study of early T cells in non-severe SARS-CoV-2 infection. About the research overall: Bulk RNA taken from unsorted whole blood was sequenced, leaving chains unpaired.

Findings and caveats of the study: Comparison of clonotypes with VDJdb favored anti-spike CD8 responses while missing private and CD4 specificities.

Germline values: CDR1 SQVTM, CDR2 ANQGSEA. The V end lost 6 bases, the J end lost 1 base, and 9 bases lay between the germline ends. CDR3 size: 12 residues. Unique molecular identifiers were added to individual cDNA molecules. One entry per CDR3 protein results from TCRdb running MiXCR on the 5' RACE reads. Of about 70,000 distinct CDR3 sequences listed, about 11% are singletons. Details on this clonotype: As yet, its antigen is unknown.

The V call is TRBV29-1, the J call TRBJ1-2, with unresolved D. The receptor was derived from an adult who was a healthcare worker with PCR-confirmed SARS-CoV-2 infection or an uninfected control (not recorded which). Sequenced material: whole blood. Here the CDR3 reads CSVSNFNYGYTF. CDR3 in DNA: TGCAGCGTCTCTAATTTTAACTATGGCTACACCTTC.